The present entry profiles one T cell receptor (beta chain) with its context. Its target is unknown. The data are from a study of cytomegalovirus exposure and HLA in healthy donors. Study-wide points: Cytomegalovirus status, reportedly, was diagnosed with high specificity and sensitivity by the classifier.

Primers included in the PCR were 60 Vbeta and 13 Jbeta primers. Measured with immunoSEQ multiplex PCR; TCRdb has only the in-frame clones, and not every one. Of approximately 130,000 clones listed, about 81% are singletons. V was clipped by 6 bases and J by 8 bases; unmatched bases: 11. This CDR3 is 15 amino acids long. Germline V gene sequence: CDR1 MNHEY, CDR2 SVGAGI. The sequenced material came from PBMCs. The sequence derives from a woman between 50 and 59 years old in good health and CMV-seropositive. V usage is TRBV6-5 and J usage is TRBJ2-1; 9 bases line up with TRBD1. The chain's CDR3 is CASSLPGTGSDEQFF. CDR3 nucleotide sequence: TGTGCCAGCAGCCTACCCGGGACAGGGTCTGATGAGCAGTTCTTC.